This record concerns one T cell receptor beta chain sequence. In this sample, this clonotype turned up many times. Its specific antigen is unknown. Per-base quality was not reported, and no clone a single base away is much larger than it. The sample belongs to a study of blood T cells in healthy people across ages (dated by TCRdb to the mid-2010s). For the wider study: In model experiments, template switching captured about one uniquely barcoded TCR beta cDNA molecule for every two T cells. The study analyzed two additional independent replicas of 1 million unique cDNA reads from the same blood draw for two donors, one aged 18 to 29 and one aged 80 or older. Four age groups were formed from the donors: young (average about 16 years), middle-aged (just under 40), aged (roughly 59) and long-lived (about 80). Using deep sequencing normalized with unique cDNA molecular identifiers, the study measured how TCR beta repertoire diversity changes with age. Donors of different ages were randomly distributed across sequencing lanes to avoid experimental bias.

The roughly 39 donors, aged 6 to 90 years, were systemically healthy Caucasian individuals from Russia. Each donor gave 8 to 10 milliliters of peripheral blood, drawn into EDTA-treated Vacutainer tubes. Ficoll-Paque density-gradient centrifugation was used to isolate PBMCs, with at least 6 million per sample. Total RNA was extracted from PBMCs with Trizol reagent, with at least 5.5 micrograms obtained per sample. For every donor, an aliquot of PBMCs went through flow cytometry to measure the percentages of naive CD45RAhigh/CD27high T cells. Paper-wide results and their limitations: Total diversity estimates from one million sequenced T cells were considered lower bounds and underestimates. The CMV infection status of donors was not known, potentially confounding age-related changes in expanded clonotypes. Compared with the aged group, the long-lived group had more naive CD4+ T cells, fewer expanded clones and increased TCR diversity, a pattern suggesting age selection. Conclusive comparison of naive and antigen-experienced compartments was prevented by the profiling of bulk unsorted PBMCs. Observed TCR beta diversity per million T cells fell roughly linearly with age, and a significant reduction was already apparent by age roughly 40. There was a strong correlation between observed TCR beta diversity and the percentage of naive T cells measured by flow cytometry.

The CDR3 starts with the cysteine, ends with the phenylalanine, and has 11 residues. Only the CDR3 part of the read is kept: 33 bases, read in frame from the first base. In the germline V gene, CDR1 corresponds to MNHEY and CDR2 to SVGAGI. V gives up 4 bases and J gives up 5 bases, and the segment between their germline ends measures 5 bases. The library was made by 5' RACE. For sequencing, an Illumina HiSeq 2500 was employed. A second roughly 6 to 12 cycle PCR used a sample-barcoded 5' primer and a J-beta primer mix. A template-switch 5' adaptor carrying 12 random nucleotides introduced a unique molecular identifier onto each TCR beta cDNA molecule. At least 2.5 million CDR3-containing paired-end reads were obtained from each sample. All of the RNA was converted into first-strand cDNA using the Mint cDNA synthesis kit, with a TRBC-specific oligonucleotide serving as the primer. After uracil-DNA glycosylase treatment, a first 18-cycle PCR used universal primers M1SS and BC2_uni_R on all cDNA. Under the source paper's analysis protocol: Each sample was normalized by randomly selecting 1 million high-quality reads, each carrying a distinct molecular identifier. Reads with shared molecular identifiers were discarded instead of being binned into consensus sequences. MiTCR, run with a Q25 quality threshold and the strictest error-elimination algorithm, handled CDR3 identification, clonotype clustering and error correction. Lower-bound total TCR beta diversity was estimated with a nonparametric unseen species model using Euler transformation. The public sequencing data were trimmed at Q25 with fastp and processed into clonotypes with MiXCR by TCRdb, which kept only in-frame beta chains. Duplicate CDR3 protein sequences are folded into a single record with the most common DNA and genes. V and J calls and clone size were set by TCRdb, not the authors. Here the sample has about 1.4 million distinct CDR3 sequences; approximately 59% occur a single time. Clones ranked in the top ten supply over 6.5% of the sample.

This chain joins TRBV6-5 to TRBJ2-5, with no reliable assignment of the D segment. Sequencing input: blood. This clonotype originated in a man aged 18 to 29 in good health. The CDR3 sequence is CASSSLETQYF. The DNA sequence reads TGTGCCAGCAGTTCTCTGGAGACCCAGTACTTC.